Sequencing of this T cell receptor (beta chain) was carried out in a study of cytomegalovirus exposure and HLA in healthy donors. Assay used: immunoSEQ multiplex PCR; TCRdb lists only in-frame clones, some missing. Found here are 140,000 or so clones, about 90% of them singletons; the top ten hold roughly 6.4%. Sequenced input: PBMCs. The TCR comes from a woman in her twenties or thirties in good health and CMV-seropositive.

The CDR3 region has the DNA TGTGCCAGCAGTGAAGGGCAGGAGGGCACTGAAGCTTTCTTT. Its protein product is CASSEGQEGTEAFF. V gene TRBV6-1 combines with J gene TRBJ1-1; D gene uncertain. The CDR3 consists of 14 residues. V lost 1 base and J 4 bases, leaving 10 bases between the germline ends. The germline gives CDR1 MNHNS, CDR2 SASEGT.